The clone carrying this T cell receptor beta chain was recorded once. The antigen remains undetermined. This entry belongs to a study of T cell responses to AZD1222 COVID-19 vaccine. For the study at large: Second doses that came at about 4 or about 12 weeks were put together. Study outcomes and limitations: Most donors were white British and more were female, and clonal diversity was possibly underestimated.

Profiled with immunoSEQ multiplex PCR; TCRdb holds only in-frame clones, not every one. The table lists under 140,000 clones, roughly 90% of them singletons. Germline V lookup: CDR1 SGHRS, CDR2 YFSETQ. J lost 1 base, V lost 8 bases, and 8 bases had no gene match. The CDR3 is 14 residues long. The clonotype originates from an adult in good health. Sequencing was performed on peripheral blood, taken on day 0 of AZD1222 vaccination. The chain has TRBV5-1 and TRBJ2-5; 7 nucleotides align to TRBD2. As DNA, the CDR3 is TGCGCCAGTAGCAAAGCGGGGCCCCAAGAGACCCAGTACTTC. Translating it yields CASSKAGPQETQYF.